The T cell receptor beta chain described here comes from a study of T cells expressing NK-cell markers. TCRdb re-called the 5' RACE reads and shows each CDR3 protein once, DNA omitted. The specimen's table records about half a million distinct CDR3 sequences. Sequencing input: blood T cells: a sorted CD56 or NKG2C T cell subset, CD4+ or CD8+ T cells, or bulk PBMC T cells (not recorded which). The receptor was isolated from a woman between 50 and 59 years old in good health.

The CDR3 sequence: CSASGPSGDTIYF. This chain joins TRBV20-1 and TRBJ1-3. This CDR3 region has 13 residues. The germline V gene has CDR1 DFQATT and CDR2 SNEGSKA (reference sequence).